This TCR beta chain was recorded in a study of blood T cell repertoires in COVID-19. About the study: Researchers got acute and convalescent COVID-19 samples from the United States, Italy and Spain. Sample material is recorded as cDNA or gDNA derived from T cells, B-cell-depleted T cells, or PBMCs.

Germline CDR1 and CDR2: SEHNR and FQNEAQ (reference sequence). V shed 5 bases and J 5 bases; nucleotides not matched to a gene: 4. CDR3 size: 14 residues. Under the authors' procedure: Researchers report that nucleated cell counts were estimated from reference gene primer amplification. Only in-frame clones appear in the TCRdb table, and some are missing; sequencing was by immunoSEQ multiplex PCR. That table gives V, J and clone size, and the DNA gave D and trimming. The table lists approximately 200,000 clones, roughly 88% of them singletons, with about 4% in the top ten. Sequencing was carried out using peripheral blood. The chain couples TRBV7-9 to TRBJ2-2; TRBD2 agrees at 8 bases. The clonotype was recovered from a young woman with acute or convalescent COVID-19. CDR3 in DNA: TGTGCCAGCAGCCCTAGCGGGCGGACCGGGGAGCTGTTTTTT. This translates into CASSPSGRTGELFF.